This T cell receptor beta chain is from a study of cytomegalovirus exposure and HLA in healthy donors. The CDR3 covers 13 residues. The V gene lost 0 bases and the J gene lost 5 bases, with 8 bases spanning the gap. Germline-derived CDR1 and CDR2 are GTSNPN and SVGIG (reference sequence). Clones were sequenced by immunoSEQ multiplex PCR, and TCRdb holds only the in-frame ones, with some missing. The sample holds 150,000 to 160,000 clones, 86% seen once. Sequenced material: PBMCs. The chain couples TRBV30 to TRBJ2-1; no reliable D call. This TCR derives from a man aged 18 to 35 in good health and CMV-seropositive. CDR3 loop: CAWSVLLNNEQFF. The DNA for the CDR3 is TGTGCCTGGAGTGTACTACTTAACAATGAGCAGTTCTTC.